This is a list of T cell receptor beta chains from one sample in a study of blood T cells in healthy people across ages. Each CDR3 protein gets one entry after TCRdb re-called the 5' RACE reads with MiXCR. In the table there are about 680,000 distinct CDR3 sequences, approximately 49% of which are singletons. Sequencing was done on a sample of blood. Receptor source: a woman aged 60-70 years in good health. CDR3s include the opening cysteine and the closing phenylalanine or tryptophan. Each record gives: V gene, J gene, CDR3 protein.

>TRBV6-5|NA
CASSYGGPETQYF
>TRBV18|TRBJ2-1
CASSVGQGATTNEQFF
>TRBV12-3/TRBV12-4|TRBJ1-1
CASRGLGAVNTEAFF
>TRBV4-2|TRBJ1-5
CASSQGTGSNQPQHF
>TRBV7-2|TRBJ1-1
CASSLVVGVAMNTEAFF
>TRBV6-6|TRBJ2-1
CASRAPVEGTMGEQFF
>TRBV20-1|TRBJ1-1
CSAERGQGATEAFF
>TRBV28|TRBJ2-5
CASSLWPGGETQYF
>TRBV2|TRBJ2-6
CASKFTQGANVLTF
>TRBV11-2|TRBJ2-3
CASSPPRTGLTDTQYF
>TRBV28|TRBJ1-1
CASSPPGQGRTEAFF
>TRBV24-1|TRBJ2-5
CATSTVGTRYF
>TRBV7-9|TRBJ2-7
CASSGGQLTYEQYF
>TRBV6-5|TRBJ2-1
CASRLQGYNEQFF
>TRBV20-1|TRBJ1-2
CSADMEGLGGYTF
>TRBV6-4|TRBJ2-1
CASSGRPTGSYDEQFF
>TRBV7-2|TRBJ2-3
CASSFDRSDTQYF
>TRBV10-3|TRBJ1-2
CAIRARASGGYTF
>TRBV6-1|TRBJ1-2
CASNPTRQALGGYTF
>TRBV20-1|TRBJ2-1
CSARDLVGKGYSEQFF
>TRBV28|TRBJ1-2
CASSPGQGNKYGYTF
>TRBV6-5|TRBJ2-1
CASSSGETQFF
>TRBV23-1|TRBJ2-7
CASSQGLGLISYEQYF
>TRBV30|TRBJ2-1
CAWSEGQYNERFF
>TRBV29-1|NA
CSVEATGLREQYF